This entry lists 30 T cell receptor beta chains sequenced from one sample in a study of T cell responses to AZD1222 COVID-19 vaccine. Clones were sequenced by immunoSEQ multiplex PCR, and TCRdb holds only the in-frame ones, with some missing. The data contain 90,000 to 150,000 clones, about 89% of them seen just once; the ten biggest clones take up roughly 4.5%. The sequencing used peripheral blood, collected on day 0 of AZD1222 vaccination. The source of these receptors is an adult in good health.

The chain employs TRBV21-1 and TRBJ1-2. TRBV21-1 is a pseudogene segment. The CDR3 runs to 17 residues. The CDR3 coding sequence is TGTGCCAGCAGAAAAACCGGGACTCCGGGCGGGTGCTATGGCTACACCTTC. Its protein is CASRKTGTPGGCYGYTF.

This clone was detected only once. The gene calls are TRBV7-9 and TRBJ1-5, with D uncertain. Germline V gene sequence: CDR1 SEHNR, CDR2 FQNEAQ (reference sequence). The CDR3 totals 14 residues. V dropped 2 bases and J dropped 6 bases, with 11 bases sitting between them. Written as DNA, the CDR3 is TGTGCCAGCAGCTTATGGCAGGAAGGTCAGCCCCAGCATTTT. Translation gives CASSLWQEGQPQHF.

CDR3 sequence: CASSQGLFNSPLHF. CDR3 DNA sequence: TGTGCCAGCAGCCAGGGACTTTTTAATTCACCCCTCCACTTT. The chain couples TRBV4-2 to TRBJ1-6; TRBD1 is a possible D gene (5 bases). The CDR3 runs to 14 residues. V lost 3 bases and J 6 bases, leaving 9 bases between the germline ends. The germline CDR1 and CDR2 sequences are LGHNA and YNFKEQ.

The rearrangement joins TRBV4-2 to TRBJ1-5; D gene uncertain. The CDR3 sequence is 14 residues long. Deletions cut 1 base from V and 3 bases from J, with 7 bases between. The germline gives CDR1 LGHNA, CDR2 YNFKEQ. CDR3: CASSQGADNQPQHF. The DNA of the CDR3 is TGTGCCAGCAGCCAAGGCGCAGACAATCAGCCCCAGCATTTT.

The rearrangement links TRBV13 to TRBJ1-2; maybe TRBD1 (6 bases). Germline V lookup: CDR1 PRHDT, CDR2 FYEKMQ (reference sequence). The ends were cut back, 0 bases at V and 1 base at J, with 12 bases in the middle. The CDR3 extends over 16 amino acids. This CDR3 is CASSLGQGFGNYGYTF. CDR3 DNA sequence: TGTGCCAGCAGCTTAGGACAGGGTTTCGGTAACTATGGCTACACCTTC.

V is TRBV9 and J is TRBJ1-2, with D possibly matching TRBD1 (6 bases). CDR3 size: 14 residues. V was pared by 2 bases and J by 0 bases, with 8 bases between. Germline V gene lookup returns CDR1 SGDLS and CDR2 YYNGEE. The CDR3 nucleotides are TGTGCCAGCAGCGTGGACAGATCTAACTATGGCTACACCTTC. It translates to CASSVDRSNYGYTF.

With regard to this clone: The identical CDR3 is also encoded by other nucleotide sequences in the sample. The chain uses TRBV24-1 and TRBJ1-5; D ambiguous. The CDR3 sequence is 12 residues long. V gave up 4 bases and J gave up 1 base, with 1 base separating them. Per the germline V gene, CDR1 is KGHDR and CDR2 is SFDVKD. The CDR3 region has the DNA TGTGCCACCAGTGACAGCAATCAGCCCCAGCATTTT. Protein product: CATSDSNQPQHF.

V gene TRBV5-6 combines with J gene TRBJ1-3; D is unresolved. This CDR3 contains 14 residues. The V end was cut by 5 bases, the J end by 0 bases, with 9 bases between. Germline-derived CDR1 and CDR2 are SGHDT and YYEEEE. This chain's CDR3 is CASRAWGSGNTIYF. The CDR3 bases are TGTGCCAGCAGAGCGTGGGGCTCTGGAAACACCATATATTTT. The variable domain in full, with the rest retrieved from reference TRBV5-6 and TRBJ1-3, is DAGVTQSPTHLIKTRGQQVTLRCSPKSGHDTVSWYQQALGQGPQFIFQYYEEEERQRGNFPDRFSGHQFPNYSSELNVNALLLGDSALYLCASRAWGSGNTIYFGEGSWLTVV.

This clone has only one observation. V usage is TRBV7-2 and J usage is TRBJ2-3; D perhaps matches TRBD2 (6 bases). V dropped 0 bases and J dropped 6 bases, with 16 bases sitting between them. The CDR3 spans 16 residues. Germline lookup yields CDR1 SGHTA and CDR2 FQGNSA. The CDR3 region is CASSLALGGVRDTQYF. DNA of the CDR3: TGTGCCAGCAGCTTAGCGCTGGGCGGGGTGAGGGATACGCAGTATTTT.

This clone came up a few times. The chain joins TRBV23-1 to TRBJ1-5; D is undetermined. Being an ORF, TRBV23-1 has a function that is uncertain. V gave up 5 bases and J gave up 7 bases, with 18 bases separating them. This CDR3 has 15 amino acids. CDR3 sequence: CASSSPPGLRQPQHF. The CDR3 bases are TGCGCCAGCAGTTCCCCACCTGGATTACGGCAGCCCCAGCATTTT.

The chain employs TRBV7-9 and TRBJ1-2; possibly TRBD1 for D (6 bases). Germline lookup yields CDR1 SEHNR and CDR2 FQNEAQ (reference sequence). The CDR3 loop spans 15 amino acids. V was shortened by 6 bases and J by 4 bases, with 18 bases between the two germline ends. CDR3: CASRDPGHKLYGYTF. DNA for the CDR3: TGTGCCAGCAGGGATCCGGGACATAAGCTCTATGGCTACACCTTC.

Written as DNA, the CDR3 is TGTGCCAGCAGCCCCTTCGCGGGTGAGCAGTTCTTC. Translated, it gives CASSPFAGEQFF. The rearrangement uses TRBV5-6 and TRBJ2-1, with a possible D match to TRBD2 (5 bases). Germline CDR1 is SGHDT and CDR2 is YYEEEE. CDR3 length: 12 amino acids. Trimming removed 4 bases from V and 9 bases from J, with 11 bases in between.

The V call is TRBV15, the J call TRBJ2-7; perhaps TRBD2 as D (7 bases). The CDR3 is made up of 15 amino acids. Between the trimmed V and J ends, which lost 3 bases and 1 base, there was a span of 13 bases. Germline lookup yields CDR1 LNHNV and CDR2 YYDKDF (reference sequence). The DNA of the CDR3 is TGTGCCACCAGCAGCTTTAGGGGGGGGTCCTACGAGCAGTACTTC. This codes for CATSSFRGGSYEQYF.

The chain uses TRBV28 and TRBJ1-2, with D unclear. Germline V gene data show CDR1 as MDHEN and CDR2 as SYDVKM. V dropped 6 bases and J dropped 2 bases, with 19 bases sitting between them. The CDR3 covers 16 residues. The CDR3 spells CASSRPIQQHNYGYTF. CDR3 DNA sequence: TGTGCCAGCAGCCGTCCTATTCAGCAGCACAACTATGGCTACACCTTC.

The chain employs TRBV5-6 and TRBJ1-5; a weak D match, TRBD1 (5 bases). Per the germline V gene, CDR1 is SGHDT and CDR2 is YYEEEE. This CDR3 has 15 amino acids. V was clipped by 4 bases and J by 2 bases, with 13 bases between them. The CDR3 loop reads CASSGGLWGNQPQHF. DNA for the CDR3: TGTGCCAGCAGCGGGGGACTTTGGGGCAATCAGCCCCAGCATTTT.

This clone has more than one count but fewer than ten. The chain uses TRBV7-9 and TRBJ2-7, with D possibly matching TRBD1 (6 bases). The CDR3 has 16 amino acids. V was pared by 7 bases and J by 0 bases, with 19 bases between. Looked up from germline, CDR1 is SEHNR and CDR2 is FQNEAQ (reference sequence). The CDR3 protein is CASTPRGTESSYEQYF. CDR3 nucleotide sequence: TGTGCCAGCACTCCTAGGGGGACCGAGAGCTCCTACGAGCAGTACTTC.

This clone was observed a single time. V and J are TRBV19 and TRBJ1-2; D not certain. From germline, CDR1 is LNHDA and CDR2 SQIVND (reference sequence). This CDR3 comprises 16 residues. Deletions cut 7 bases from V and 6 bases from J, with 24 bases between. The CDR3 DNA reads as TGTGCCAGTAATACCGTTATTGGCCCCTTCGGGGATGGCTACACCTTC. Protein sequence: CASNTVIGPFGDGYTF.

The rearrangement uses TRBV7-2 and TRBJ2-5; D may match TRBD1 or TRBD2 (6 bases each). Germline CDR1 is SGHTA and CDR2 is FQGNSA. The CDR3 has 13 amino acids. The V end lost 0 bases, the J end lost 7 bases, and 9 bases lay between the germline ends. The CDR3 DNA reads as TGTGCCAGCAGCTTAGCGGGGGGCCCGACCCAGTACTTC. Translating it yields CASSLAGGPTQYF. The complete variable domain, with remaining parts taken from reference TRBV7-2 and TRBJ2-5, reads GAGVSQSPSNKVTEKGKDVELRCDPISGHTALYWYRQSLGQGLEFLIYFQGNSAPDKSGLPSDRFSAERTGGSVSTLTIQRTQQEDSAVYLCASSLAGGPTQYFGPGTRLLVL.

The chain employs TRBV7-3 and TRBJ2-3; TRBD2 is a possible D gene (6 bases). The V and J ends lost 4 bases and 3 bases respectively, with 11 bases between them. This CDR3 contains 14 residues. CDR1 and CDR2 from the germline V gene are SGHTA and FQGTGA. CDR3 bases: TGTGCCAGCAGCTGGGGCGGGGAAACAGATACGCAGTATTTT. Residues: CASSWGGETDTQYF. Full variable domain (rest looked up from reference TRBV7-3 and TRBJ2-3): GAGVSQTPSNKVTEKGKYVELRCDPISGHTALYWYRQSLGQGPEFLIYFQGTGAADDSGLPNDRFFAVRPEGSVSTLKIQRTERGDSAVYLCASSWGGETDTQYFGPGTRLTVL.

In the case of this clone: The sample holds other DNA sequences that translate to the same CDR3. J is TRBJ2-7 and V is TRBV5-4; 10 bases map to TRBD1. Trimming cost V 3 bases and J 1 base; bases outside gene matches: 4. This CDR3 has 15 amino acids. Germline V gives CDR1 SGHNT, CDR2 YYREEE (reference sequence). The CDR3 sequence is CASSSPGQGSYEQYF. The DNA of the CDR3 is TGTGCCAGCAGCTCCCCGGGACAGGGGTCCTACGAGCAGTACTTC.

The chain has TRBV18 and TRBJ2-2; perhaps D is TRBD1 or TRBD2 (5 bases each). The germline V and J ends were trimmed by 5 bases and 7 bases, with 14 bases remaining between them. This CDR3 contains 14 residues. CDR1 is KGHSH, CDR2 LQKENI, per germline. The CDR3 sequence: CASSTGTWSGELFF. The CDR3 region has the DNA TGTGCCAGCTCAACCGGGACCTGGAGCGGGGAGCTGTTTTTT.

The sample holds one count of this clone. This sequence joins TRBV7-8 and TRBJ1-3, with D possibly matching TRBD1 (5 bases). The CDR3 runs 16 residues. CDR1 is SGHVS, CDR2 FQNEAQ, per germline. Trimming shortened V by 2 bases and J by 2 bases, and 13 bases separated the two germline ends. The CDR3 loop reads CASSLQQGTTGNTIYF. For the CDR3, the DNA is TGTGCCAGCAGCTTACAGCAGGGTACTACTGGAAACACCATATATTTT.

The chain joins TRBV4-2 to TRBJ2-1; 13 positions match TRBD2. V lost 4 bases and J lost 3; bases outside the gene matches: 9. This CDR3 is built from 18 residues. Germline V lookup: CDR1 LGHNA, CDR2 YNFKEQ. The CDR3 bases are TGTGCCAGCAGCCCAACGGGACTAGCGGGGACCGTCTACAATGAGCAGTTCTTC. Protein product: CASSPTGLAGTVYNEQFF.

The rearrangement links TRBV2 to TRBJ2-7, with TRBD1 matching 10 bases. Unmatched junction bases numbered 6, after V lost 3 bases and J lost 4 bases. This CDR3 contains 15 residues. Germline V gives CDR1 SNHLY, CDR2 FYNNEI. The CDR3 is CASSEGGQGYYEQYF. The CDR3 DNA is TGTGCCAGCAGTGAGGGGGGACAGGGGTATTACGAGCAGTACTTC.

This clone appeared a single time. This chain connects TRBV10-3 to TRBJ1-1; tentatively, D is TRBD1 (5 bases). Germline loops: CDR1 ENHRY, CDR2 SYGVKD. The length of the CDR3 is 14 residues. Trimming removed 8 bases at V and 0 bases at J, with 13 bases between. CDR3 coding DNA: TGTGCCATCCAAAGGGACCCTATGAACACTGAAGCTTTCTTT. Its translation: CAIQRDPMNTEAFF.

The chain uses TRBV18 and TRBJ2-1; D uncertain. Germline V lookup: CDR1 KGHSH, CDR2 LQKENI. The germline V and J ends were trimmed by 6 bases and 3 bases, with 15 bases remaining between them. The CDR3 sequence is 15 residues long. In DNA form, the CDR3 reads TGTGCCAGCTCCACAACCAACTCCGGCTACAATGAGCAGTTCTTC. Residues: CASSTTNSGYNEQFF.

The chain employs TRBV19 and TRBJ1-3; D is possibly TRBD1 (5 bases). Between the trimmed V and J ends, which lost 5 bases and 0 bases, there was a span of 11 bases. The CDR3 loop spans 15 amino acids. Per the germline V gene, CDR1 is LNHDA and CDR2 is SQIVND (reference sequence). The CDR3 DNA reads TGTGCCAGTAGTCTTGACAGATCCTCTGGAAACACCATATATTTT. Its protein is CASSLDRSSGNTIYF.

V is TRBV9 and J is TRBJ2-2; 7 nucleotides align to TRBD1. The CDR3 has 18 amino acids. The V and J ends lost 3 bases and 1 base, in that order; junction bases with no gene match: 12. Looked up from germline, CDR1 is SGDLS and CDR2 is YYNGEE. The CDR3 coding sequence is TGTGCCAGCAGCGAGAGGGCCGGGACAGAATTGAACACCGGGGAGCTGTTTTTT. Translated, it gives CASSERAGTELNTGELFF.

The V call is TRBV7-9, the J call TRBJ1-1; D may be TRBD1 (5 bases). From germline, CDR1 is SEHNR and CDR2 FQNEAQ (reference sequence). This CDR3 spans 17 amino acids. V was trimmed by 2 bases and J by 3 bases, leaving 19 bases between them. The CDR3, as DNA: TGTGCCAGCAGCTTACCGGAGGTGGGGGAGAAGGACACTGAAGCTTTCTTT. It specifies CASSLPEVGEKDTEAFF.

The V gene is TRBV6-2 or TRBV6-3, the J gene TRBJ1-3, with 7 bases aligning to TRBD1. Trimming at V came to 5 bases and at J to 2 bases, leaving 6 bases not matched to a gene. The CDR3 runs 15 residues. Germline V gene data show CDR1 as MNHEY and CDR2 as SVGEGT. CDR3 sequence: CASSGTVGPGNTIYF. The DNA for the CDR3 is TGTGCCAGCAGTGGGACAGTTGGGCCTGGAAACACCATATATTTT.